A selection of T cell receptor beta chains follows, all from one sample in a study of CD8 T cells in Susac syndrome. Via MiXCR, TCRdb re-called the immunoSEQ multiplex PCR reads, giving one row per CDR3 protein. The sample records roughly 200,000 distinct CDR3 sequences, about 94% being singletons. The material sequenced was CD4+ T cells from PBMCs. These receptors were collected from a human donor with Susac syndrome. CDR3s include the opening cysteine and the closing phenylalanine or tryptophan. Each record gives: V gene, J gene, CDR3 length, D gene, clone size, CDR3 protein, CDR3 DNA. A D gene is named only where the DNA matches it firmly. Size values are once, few and many counts, or a class for expanded clones, and some rows have none.

>TRBV6-5|TRBJ2-2|15|.|.
CASNFGRENTGELFF
TGTGCCAGCAATTTCGGGCGGGAGAACACCGGGGAGCTGTTTTTT
>TRBV7-2|TRBJ2-7|13|.|.
CASSLSSRYEQYF
TGTGCCAGCAGCTTATCTAGCCGCTACGAGCAGTACTTC
>TRBV7-7|TRBJ2-2|14|.|.
CASSLDQTTGEVFF
TGTGCTAGCAGCTTAGACCAGACCACCGGGGAGGTGTTTTTT
>TRBV6-5|TRBJ1-5|13|.|.
CASSLGSYQPQHF
TGTGCCAGCAGCCTCGGGTCGTATCAGCCCCAGCATTTT
>TRBV30|TRBJ1-5|14|TRBD1|.
CACADRGSHQPQHF
TGTGCCTGTGCCGACAGGGGGAGTCATCAGCCCCAGCATTTT
>TRBV9|TRBJ1-2|14|.|.
CASSVEGRRGGYTF
TGTGCCAGCAGCGTAGAAGGGCGTCGAGGAGGCTACACCTTC
>TRBV5-1|TRBJ1-3|15|.|.
CASSLDESSGNTIYF
TGCGCCAGCAGCTTGGACGAGAGCTCTGGAAACACCATATATTTT
>TRBV2|TRBJ1-2|14|.|.
CASRGWGSGYGYTF
TGTGCCAGCAGGGGTTGGGGGTCTGGCTATGGCTACACCTTC
>TRBV6-5|TRBJ1-4|12|.|.
CASSKQGEKLFF
TGTGCCAGCAGTAAGCAGGGAGAAAAACTGTTTTTT
>TRBV18|TRBJ2-5|14|.|.
CASSPLPRQETQYF
TGTGCCAGCTCACCCCTGCCTAGACAAGAGACCCAGTACTTC
>TRBV5-1|TRBJ1-1|16|.|.
CASSWTHREGNTEAFF
TGCGCCAGCAGCTGGACTCACAGGGAGGGGAACACTGAAGCTTTCTTT
>TRBV6-5|TRBJ1-1|12|.|.
CASSTMVGEAFF
TGTGCCAGCAGTACAATGGTGGGTGAAGCTTTCTTT
>TRBV20-1|TRBJ2-3|14|.|.
CSAVWGLGTDTQYF
TGCAGTGCTGTGTGGGGGCTGGGCACAGATACGCAGTATTTT
>TRBV4-2|TRBJ1-2|16|.|.
CASSLPGEQANYGYTF
TGTGCCAGCAGCCTACCGGGAGAGCAAGCTAACTATGGCTACACCTTC
>TRBV30|TRBJ1-2|14|.|.
CAWSVLLGKYGYTF
TGTGCCTGGAGTGTACTGTTAGGTAAGTATGGCTACACCTTC
>TRBV4-1|TRBJ1-1|13|.|.
CASSQDRWGSAFF
TGCGCCAGCAGCCAAGATCGGTGGGGATCTGCTTTCTTT
>TRBV6-1|TRBJ1-2|13|.|.
CASRETGNYGYTF
TGTGCCAGCAGGGAGACAGGAAACTATGGCTACACCTTC
>TRBV27|TRBJ2-6|15|.|.
CASSSQEFGANVLTF
TGTGCCAGCAGTTCCCAGGAGTTTGGGGCCAACGTCCTGACTTTC
>TRBV20-1|TRBJ2-5|16|TRBD2|.
CSARSLFGTSWETQYF
TGCAGTGCTAGGTCACTGTTTGGGACTAGCTGGGAGACCCAGTACTTC
>TRBV6-1|TRBJ1-5|16|.|.
CASSEVWGVSNQPQHF
TGTGCCAGCAGTGAAGTTTGGGGGGTTAGCAATCAGCCCCAGCATTTT
>TRBV28|TRBJ1-2|12|.|once
CASASGNYGYTF
TGTGCCAGCGCGTCAGGGAACTATGGCTACACCTTC
>TRBV6-7|TRBJ2-5|15|TRBD1|.
CASSWLGQGDETQYF
TGTGCCAGCAGTTGGCTCGGACAGGGGGATGAGACCCAGTACTTC
>TRBV30|TRBJ1-2|13|.|.
CAWSVLRGLGYTF
TGTGCCTGGAGTGTATTAAGGGGGTTGGGCTACACCTTC
>TRBV2|TRBJ2-3|15|.|.
CASSEKVSSTDTQYF
TGTGCCAGCAGTGAAAAGGTCAGCTCCACAGATACGCAGTATTTT
>TRBV12-3/TRBV12-4|TRBJ1-1|13|.|.
CASSFYRDTEAFF
TGTGCCAGCAGTTTCTACAGGGACACTGAAGCTTTCTTT
>TRBV19|TRBJ1-5|12|.|.
CASSMARQPQHF
TGTGCCAGTAGTATGGCGAGGCAGCCCCAGCATTTT
>TRBV3-1|TRBJ2-5|13|.|.
CASSQVGGETQYF
TGTGCCAGCAGCCAAGTGGGGGGAGAGACCCAGTACTTC
>TRBV7-8|TRBJ1-5|14|.|.
CASSSRGLDQPQHF
TGTGCCAGCAGCTCAAGGGGCTTGGATCAGCCCCAGCATTTT